These 29 T cell receptor beta chains were sequenced from one sample in a study of cytomegalovirus exposure and HLA in healthy donors. Both 60 Vbeta primers and 13 Jbeta primers went into the PCR. Method: immunoSEQ multiplex PCR; TCRdb's copy keeps in-frame clones and lacks some. The sample shows about 120,000 clones, roughly 17% of them seen only once. The sequencing input was PBMCs. The source of these receptors is a female donor in good health and CMV-seropositive.

This clone was observed a handful of times. V and J are TRBV2 and TRBJ1-3; perhaps TRBD1 as D (5 bases). There are 14 residues in the CDR3. CDR1 and CDR2 from the germline V gene are SNHLY and FYNNEI. V lost 5 bases, J lost 0 bases, and 8 bases lay in between. The CDR3 reads CASSRQNSGNTIYF. The CDR3 region has the DNA TGTGCCAGCAGTCGACAGAACTCTGGAAACACCATATATTTT.

This clone was detected a few times. The chain is built from TRBV5-6 and TRBJ2-5; 7 nucleotides align to TRBD1. Germline CDR1 and CDR2: SGHDT and YYEEEE. The CDR3 is 15 amino acids. Unmatched junction bases numbered 9, after V lost 2 bases and J lost 5 bases. CDR3 region: CASSFNRGGLETQYF. CDR3 coding DNA: TGTGCCAGCAGCTTTAACAGGGGTGGTTTGGAGACCCAGTACTTC. Using reference TRBV5-6 and TRBJ2-5 for the parts outside the CDR3, the full variable domain is DAGVTQSPTHLIKTRGQQVTLRCSPKSGHDTVSWYQQALGQGPQFIFQYYEEEERQRGNFPDRFSGHQFPNYSSELNVNALLLGDSALYLCASSFNRGGLETQYFGPGTRLLVL.

The rearrangement links TRBV14 to TRBJ1-1; D is possibly TRBD1 (6 bases). In germline, CDR1 is SGHDN, CDR2 FVKESK. Trimming left V 2 bases short and J 8 bases short, with 15 bases between. This CDR3 region has 14 residues. The CDR3 sequence: CASSQTGGRHEAFF. In DNA form, the CDR3 reads TGTGCCAGCAGCCAAACGGGGGGGCGACACGAAGCTTTCTTT.

J is TRBJ1-2 and V is TRBV30; TRBD1 is a possible D gene (6 bases). The CDR3 contains 12 residues. Germline CDR1 and CDR2: GTSNPN and SVGIG (reference sequence). V lost 5 bases and J lost 4, with 11 bases in between. CDR3 residues: CAWGQKSYGYTF. CDR3 sequence (DNA): TGTGCCTGGGGACAGAAAAGCTATGGCTACACCTTC.

V is TRBV2 and J is TRBJ1-5; no definite D call. The CDR3 extends over 15 amino acids. V dropped 2 bases and J dropped 0 bases, with 8 bases sitting between them. The germline V gene encodes CDR1 SNHLY and CDR2 FYNNEI. The CDR3 protein is CASSESQYSNQPQHF. CDR3 sequence (DNA): TGTGCCAGCAGTGAATCGCAGTATAGCAATCAGCCCCAGCATTTT.

This clone was counted only a few times. V is TRBV28 and J is TRBJ2-7, with D perhaps TRBD1 (6 bases). The CDR3 is made up of 14 amino acids. V shed 6 bases and J shed 3 bases, with 15 bases lying between them. The germline gives CDR1 MDHEN, CDR2 SYDVKM. The DNA of the CDR3 is TGTGCCAGCAGCTACCTGGCGACAGGCTACGAGCAGTACTTC. As protein: CASSYLATGYEQYF.

This rearrangement joins TRBV27 to TRBJ2-5; 7 nucleotides align to TRBD1. CDR1 is MNHEY and CDR2 is SMNVEV in the germline V gene (reference sequence). V lost 2 bases, J lost 4 bases, and 4 bases stayed unmatched. This CDR3 contains 14 residues. CDR3 nucleotides: TGTGCCAGCAGTTTAGGGGACAGTTCAGAGACCCAGTACTTC. This codes for CASSLGDSSETQYF.

A few counts support this clone. The chain combines TRBV19 with TRBJ1-5; TRBD1 aligns across 9 bases. The CDR3 is made up of 14 amino acids. V shed 5 bases, J shed 6 bases, and the junction held 5 bases outside the gene matches. The germline CDR1 and CDR2 sequences are LNHDA and SQIVND (reference sequence). Written as DNA, the CDR3 is TGTGCCAGTAGTGGACAGGGGTTGGGTCAGCCCCAGCATTTT. Translation: CASSGQGLGQPQHF.

This clone was seen a few times. In nucleotides, the CDR3 is TGTGCCAGCAGTTACTCCCTACAGAGTGAAAAACTGTTTTTT. It codes for CASSYSLQSEKLFF. The chain employs TRBV6-5 and TRBJ1-4; no clear D. The germline CDR1 and CDR2 sequences are MNHEY and SVGAGI. This CDR3 spans 14 amino acids. V was pared by 0 bases and J by 7 bases, with 9 bases between.

This clone has only a few counts. The V call is TRBV29-1, the J call TRBJ2-3; TRBD1 might be the D (5 bases). The length of the CDR3 is 12 residues. The V and J ends lost 4 bases and 6 bases respectively, with 11 bases between them. Germline assignment: CDR1 SQVTM and CDR2 ANQGSEA. The CDR3 loop is CSVVPAGDTQYF. CDR3 bases: TGCAGCGTTGTCCCCGCAGGGGATACGCAGTATTTT.

The gene calls are TRBV2 and TRBJ1-1, with no clear D. The CDR3 consists of 15 residues. CDR1 and CDR2 from the germline V gene are SNHLY and FYNNEI. Trimming removed 1 base from V and 4 bases from J, with 13 bases in between. CDR3 nucleotide sequence: TGTGCCAGCAGTGAAGTTTTCCGGGAAGGCACTGAAGCTTTCTTT. Translation: CASSEVFREGTEAFF.

The rearrangement joins TRBV11-2 to TRBJ2-7; no clear D. Germline loops: CDR1 SGHAT, CDR2 FQNNGV. CDR3 length: 12 amino acids. V dropped 5 bases and J dropped 7 bases, with 12 bases sitting between them. The CDR3 sequence: CASSLTNREQYF. DNA of the CDR3: TGTGCCAGCAGCCTAACCAACCGGGAGCAGTACTTC.

V and J are TRBV19 and TRBJ1-1, with 9 bases aligning to TRBD1. Germline loops: CDR1 LNHDA, CDR2 SQIVND (reference sequence). The CDR3 is 14 residues long. Germline trimming cut 1 base from V and 3 bases from J; bases unmatched to any gene: 0. This chain's CDR3 is CASSIGQGDTEAFF. In nucleotides, the CDR3 is TGTGCCAGTAGTATAGGACAGGGGGACACTGAAGCTTTCTTT.

This clone was detected only once. This sequence joins TRBV5-4 and TRBJ2-5; 7 bases map to TRBD1. The CDR3 covers 15 residues. V was clipped by 1 base and J by 2 bases; unmatched bases: 5. The V gene's germline CDR1 is SGHNT and CDR2 YYREEE (reference sequence). The CDR3 nucleotides read TGTGCCAGCAGCTTGTCTTCGGGACAGCAAGAGACCCAGTACTTC. Protein: CASSLSSGQQETQYF.

The gene calls are TRBV5-1 and TRBJ1-4; possibly TRBD1 for D (5 bases). The CDR3 loop spans 14 amino acids. Trimming removed 4 bases at V and 8 bases at J, with 15 bases between. Germline loops: CDR1 SGHRS, CDR2 YFSETQ. The CDR3 nucleotides are TGCGCCAGCAGCGCCGGGTCCCCAGGGGAAAAACTGTTTTTT. Its translation: CASSAGSPGEKLFF.

This rearrangement joins TRBV27 to TRBJ1-2; the D gene is possibly TRBD1 (6 bases). This CDR3 has 14 residues. CDR1 is MNHEY and CDR2 is SMNVEV in the germline V gene (reference sequence). V was clipped by 6 bases and J by 5 bases, with 16 bases between them. CDR3 region: CASSPITGFYGYTF. DNA for the CDR3: TGTGCCAGCAGCCCGATAACAGGGTTTTATGGCTACACCTTC.

The V call is TRBV9, the J call TRBJ2-5; tentatively, D is TRBD1 (7 bases). The CDR3 has 16 amino acids. Trimming removed 4 bases from V and 3 bases from J, with 19 bases in between. Germline CDR1 SGDLS, CDR2 YYNGEE. In DNA form, the CDR3 reads TGTGCCAGCAGCACCCACCCCCGCAGGGGGGAAGAGACCCAGTACTTC. Translating gives CASSTHPRRGEETQYF.

The chain links TRBV9 to TRBJ2-2; TRBD2 agrees at 9 bases. This CDR3 comprises 18 residues. Germline trimming cut 0 bases from V and 5 bases from J; bases unmatched to any gene: 11. Germline values: CDR1 SGDLS, CDR2 YYNGEE. Here the CDR3 DNA reads TGTGCCAGCAGCGTAGCCCCTCTAGCGGGGCGGGTGACCGGGGAGCTGTTTTTT. Translation gives CASSVAPLAGRVTGELFF.

This clone was seen a handful of times. The rearrangement links TRBV19 to TRBJ1-5; the D gene is possibly TRBD1 (6 bases). Trimming took off 8 bases at V and 0 bases at J, with 14 bases between the two ends. The germline V gene encodes CDR1 LNHDA and CDR2 SQIVND (reference sequence). This CDR3 region has 15 residues. CDR3 in amino acids: CASQMDSYSNQPQHF. CDR3 sequence (DNA): TGTGCCAGTCAGATGGACAGCTATAGCAATCAGCCCCAGCATTTT.

This clone appeared a few times. The V call is TRBV19, the J call TRBJ1-5; a possible D gene is TRBD1 (5 bases). CDR1 is LNHDA, CDR2 SQIVND, per germline (reference sequence). This CDR3 is built from 16 residues. V was trimmed by 7 bases and J by 0 bases, leaving 16 bases between them. DNA for the CDR3: TGTGCCAGTACCTATGGGGGGACTTATAGCAATCAGCCCCAGCATTTT. Protein product: CASTYGGTYSNQPQHF.

A few counts support this clone. The chain uses TRBV4-1 and TRBJ1-5; D ambiguous. Trimming stripped 1 base from V and 8 bases from J, with 15 bases between. Germline assignment: CDR1 MGHRA and CDR2 YSYEKL. This CDR3 is 15 amino acids long. The CDR3 DNA follows: TGCGCCAGCAGCCAAGGAAATTATTTGCGTGAGCCCCAGCATTTT. It translates to CASSQGNYLREPQHF.

The V and J genes are TRBV12-5 and TRBJ1-4, with 7 bases identical to TRBD1. The V and J ends lost 4 bases and 6 bases, in that order; junction bases with no gene match: 14. This CDR3 has 17 amino acids. CDR1 is LGHNT, CDR2 FRNRAP, per germline. The CDR3 protein is CASGSTPGTASYEKLFF. Written as DNA, the CDR3 is TGTGCTAGTGGTTCTACCCCGGGGACAGCGAGTTATGAAAAACTGTTTTTT.

This clone was seen more than once but under ten times. The CDR3 loop is CSVYGRKRSQETQYF. CDR3 in DNA: TGCAGCGTCTATGGACGTAAGCGGTCCCAAGAGACCCAGTACTTC. V and J are TRBV29-1 and TRBJ2-5, with D maybe TRBD2 (5 bases). The CDR3 is made up of 15 amino acids. The V gene lost 6 bases and the J gene lost 1 base, with 18 bases spanning the gap. CDR1 SQVTM and CDR2 ANQGSEA come from the germline V gene.

The chain recombines TRBV29-1 with TRBJ1-1, with no clear D. V gave up 5 bases and J gave up 0 bases, with 10 bases separating them. Germline assignment: CDR1 SQVTM and CDR2 ANQGSEA. The CDR3 has 13 residues. CDR3 in amino acids: CSVTAFMNTEAFF. DNA of the CDR3: TGCAGCGTTACAGCATTCATGAACACTGAAGCTTTCTTT.

V usage is TRBV6-5 and J usage is TRBJ2-2, with TRBD2 identical over 13 bases. The CDR3 is 16 residues long. The germline CDR1 and CDR2 sequences are MNHEY and SVGAGI. Trimming took 0 bases from V and 6 from J; bases not matched to a gene: 1. For the CDR3, the DNA is TGTGCCAGCAGTTACTCGACTAGCGGGGGGCCCGGGGAGCTGTTTTTT. This sequence encodes CASSYSTSGGPGELFF.

This clone was observed a few times. V usage is TRBV6-5 and J usage is TRBJ2-3; D not resolved. The CDR3 length is 14 residues. Germline V CDR1 and CDR2: MNHEY, SVGAGI. Deletions cut 2 bases from V and 2 bases from J, with 8 bases between. The CDR3 region is CASSYNRATDTQYF. In nucleotides, the CDR3 is TGTGCCAGCAGTTACAACAGAGCCACAGATACGCAGTATTTT.

This rearrangement joins TRBV5-4 to TRBJ1-3; D may be TRBD1 (5 bases). CDR3 size: 13 residues. Germline loops: CDR1 SGHNT, CDR2 YYREEE (reference sequence). Trimming removed 0 bases at V and 4 bases at J, with 5 bases between. The CDR3 DNA reads as TGTGCCAGCAGCTTGGACAGGGGAAACACCATATATTTT. It is translated as CASSLDRGNTIYF.

V is TRBV28 and J is TRBJ1-3; tentative D call: TRBD1 (6 bases). The CDR3 spans 17 residues. Trimming left V 2 bases short and J 4 bases short, with 18 bases between. Germline CDR1 and CDR2: MDHEN and SYDVKM. In DNA form, the CDR3 reads TGTGCCAGCAGTTTAAGGTTTTACAGGGAGTCCGGAAACACCATATATTTT. It specifies CASSLRFYRESGNTIYF.

V is TRBV10-3 and J is TRBJ2-3; D might be TRBD2 (6 bases). The CDR3 spans 18 residues. V was trimmed by 0 bases and J by 9 bases, leaving 25 bases between them. From germline, CDR1 is ENHRY and CDR2 SYGVKD. Written as DNA, the CDR3 is TGTGCCATCAGTGAGTCGAATGCTGGGACTGGAGCTTCGCGGACGCAGTATTTT. Amino acids: CAISESNAGTGASRTQYF.